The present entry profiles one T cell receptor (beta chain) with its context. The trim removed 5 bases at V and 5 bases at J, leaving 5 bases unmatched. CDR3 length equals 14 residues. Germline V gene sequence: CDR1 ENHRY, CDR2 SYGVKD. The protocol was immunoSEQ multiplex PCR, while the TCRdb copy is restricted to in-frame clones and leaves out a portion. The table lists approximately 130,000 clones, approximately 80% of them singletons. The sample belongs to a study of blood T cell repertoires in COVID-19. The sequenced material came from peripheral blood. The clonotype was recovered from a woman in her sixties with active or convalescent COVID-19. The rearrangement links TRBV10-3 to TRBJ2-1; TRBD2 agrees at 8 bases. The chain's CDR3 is CAISKAGVDNEQFF. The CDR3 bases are TGTGCCATCAGTAAAGCGGGAGTGGACAATGAGCAGTTCTTC.